This TCR beta chain came from a study of blood T cell repertoires in COVID-19. Clones were read by immunoSEQ multiplex PCR, and TCRdb kept only the in-frame ones, dropping some. The sample lists about 390,000 clones, about 89% occurring once. V dropped 6 bases and J dropped 6 bases, with 20 bases sitting between them. Germline V gene data show CDR1 as LGHDT and CDR2 as YNNKEL (reference sequence). CDR3 length equals 16 residues. This clone came up once. The specimen sequenced was peripheral blood. The rearrangement joins TRBV3-1 (or the pseudogene TRBV3-2) to TRBJ2-2; D might be TRBD2 (6 bases). The receptor was isolated from a woman aged 55-69 years with COVID-19, enrolled during active disease. CDR3 nucleotide sequence: TGTGCCAGCAGTAAAAGCAGAGCGGGTCCGGCCGGGGAGCTGTTTTTT. The encoded protein is CASSKSRAGPAGELFF.